These 29 T cell receptor beta chains were sequenced from one sample in a study of T cell repertoires in cytomegalovirus infection. Each CDR3 protein gets one entry after TCRdb re-called the reads with MiXCR. The sample contains 500,000 or so distinct CDR3 sequences, 15% to 20% of which appear only once. The sample taken for sequencing was CD8+ T cells from PBMCs. These receptors came from a human donor in good health (CMV status not recorded). Some clones in this sample may be carry-over from other donors' samples.

This clonotype was counted a single time. A much larger clonotype is one base distant, so this may be a read error. The J gene is TRBJ1-4, the V gene TRBV4-1; no firm D call. The length of the CDR3 is 15 residues. V lost 3 bases and J 10 bases, leaving 18 bases between the germline ends. The germline V gene has CDR1 MGHRA and CDR2 YSYEKL. CDR3 coding DNA: TGCGCCAGCAGCCAGGCCGGGGTTACGGTTGTAAAACTGTTTTTT. Translating gives CASSQAGVTVVKLFF.

This clonotype was seen repeatedly, ten times or more. J is TRBJ1-3 and V is TRBV14; D gene uncertain. V was clipped by 2 bases and J by 4 bases, with 9 bases between them. Germline-derived CDR1 and CDR2 are SGHDN and FVKESK. The CDR3 consists of 14 residues. The CDR3 region is CASSQRTDGNTIYF. CDR3 in DNA: TGTGCCAGCAGCCAAAGGACGGACGGAAACACCATATATTTT.

The chain uses TRBV13 and TRBJ2-1, with TRBD2 matching over 13 bases. The CDR3 is 13 amino acids. CDR1 PRHDT and CDR2 FYEKMQ come from the germline V gene (reference sequence). V gave up 8 bases and J gave up 9 bases; unmatched junction bases: 4. The CDR3 region has the DNA TGTGCCAGCGGACTAGCGGGAGCTGGTGAGCAGTTCTTC. It translates to CASGLAGAGEQFF.

This clonotype has more than one count but fewer than ten. This chain joins TRBV10-3 and TRBJ2-1; 13 nucleotides agree with TRBD2. Per the germline V gene, CDR1 is ENHRY and CDR2 is SYGVKD. The CDR3 is 16 amino acids. Trimming cost V 3 bases and J 7 bases; bases outside gene matches: 6. DNA of the CDR3: TGTGCCATCAGTGATAAGACTAGCGGGAGGATTAATGAGCAGTTCTTC. Protein product: CAISDKTSGRINEQFF.

This clonotype was detected many times. The rearrangement links TRBV6-5 to TRBJ2-7; 7 nucleotides align to TRBD1. The CDR3 runs 13 residues. The germline V gene has CDR1 MNHEY and CDR2 SVGAGI. Trimming at V came to 5 bases and at J to 6 bases, leaving 7 bases not matched to a gene. CDR3 nucleotide sequence: TGTGCCAGCAGTCGACCGACAGGGATCGAGCAGTACTTC. This translates into CASSRPTGIEQYF.

This clonotype was seen many times. V and J are TRBV7-9 and TRBJ1-2; D is uncertain. Trimming removed 5 bases at V and 0 bases at J, with 7 bases between. CDR1 and CDR2 from the germline V gene are SEHNR and FQNEAQ (reference sequence). This CDR3 spans 13 amino acids. CDR3 sequence reads: CASSAGANYGYTF. Written as DNA, the CDR3 is TGTGCCAGCAGCGCCGGAGCTAACTATGGCTACACCTTC.

The V and J genes are TRBV30 and TRBJ1-5; D is ambiguous. The CDR3 sequence is 16 residues long. Germline loops: CDR1 GTSNPN, CDR2 SVGIG (reference sequence). The V end lost 4 bases, the J end lost 1 base, and 17 bases lay between the germline ends. The CDR3 DNA sequence: TGTGCCTGGACCCCCAGTGCCCCTTGGAGCAATCAGCCCCAGCATTTT. Its protein is CAWTPSAPWSNQPQHF.

This clonotype was found a few times. Here the CDR3 reads CSARVVDGYEQYF. The CDR3 nucleotides read TGCAGTGCTAGAGTCGTGGACGGTTACGAGCAGTACTTC. This chain uses TRBV20-1 with TRBJ2-7; no reliable D call. CDR1 DFQATT and CDR2 SNEGSKA come from the germline V gene (reference sequence). Trimming took 1 base from V and 4 from J, leaving 11 bases between them. The CDR3 consists of 13 residues.

This clonotype was seen ten or more times. The chain combines TRBV2 with TRBJ1-5; 11 bases line up with TRBD1. Trimming cost V 3 bases and J 5 bases; bases outside gene matches: 3. The CDR3 length is 15 residues. Germline V lookup: CDR1 SNHLY, CDR2 FYNNEI. CDR3 nucleotides: TGTGCCAGCAGTGAGGGACAGGGGGGGGATCAGCCCCAGCATTTT. It codes for CASSEGQGGDQPQHF.

This chain links TRBV19 with TRBJ2-7; maybe TRBD1 (6 bases). Trimming shortened V by 5 bases and J by 0 bases, and 11 bases separated the two germline ends. The germline V gene encodes CDR1 LNHDA and CDR2 SQIVND (reference sequence). The CDR3 sequence is 14 residues long. The CDR3 DNA follows: TGTGCCAGTAGTCCACGGGACATCTCCTACGAGCAGTACTTC. As protein: CASSPRDISYEQYF.

This clonotype was counted many times. V usage is TRBV6-5 and J usage is TRBJ2-7; the D gene is possibly TRBD2 (6 bases). The CDR3 length is 13 residues. Germline-derived CDR1 and CDR2 are MNHEY and SVGAGI. V lost 6 bases and J lost 5, with 14 bases in between. The DNA for the CDR3 is TGTGCCAGCAGACAACGGGGGTTCCACGAGCAGTACTTC. Its protein product is CASRQRGFHEQYF.

This clonotype was counted at least ten times. The gene calls are TRBV7-3 and TRBJ1-6; TRBD1 matches at 7 bases. Per the germline V gene, CDR1 is SGHTA and CDR2 is FQGTGA. The CDR3 has 14 amino acids. The V segment lost 5 bases and the J segment 9 bases; nucleotides outside the gene matches: 7. The CDR3 DNA sequence: TGTGCCAGCAGCGACACAGGGGTGGGTTCACCCCTCCACTTT. This translates into CASSDTGVGSPLHF.

Ten or more counts support this clonotype. This chain connects TRBV7-6 to TRBJ2-7; no reliable D call. V lost 2 bases and J 5 bases, leaving 13 bases between the germline ends. CDR3 length: 14 residues. From germline, CDR1 is SGHVS and CDR2 FNYEAQ. This CDR3 reads CASSLTGGPHEQYF. The CDR3 bases are TGTGCCAGCAGCTTAACGGGCGGCCCCCACGAGCAGTACTTC.

Concerning this clonotype itself: With a much larger clone just one base away, this may be a read error. J is TRBJ2-2 and V is TRBV7-6, with D possibly TRBD1 on 5 matching bases. CDR3 length: 13 residues. Trimming pared 3 bases from V and 8 bases from J, leaving 10 bases between. CDR1 is SGHVS, CDR2 FNYEAQ, per germline. DNA of the CDR3: TGTGCCAGCAGCTTGGGGCGGTTAGGGGAGCTGTTTTTT. Amino acids: CASSLGRLGELFF. Combining the CDR3 with reference TRBV7-6 and TRBJ2-2 gives the whole variable domain GAGVSQSPRYKVTKRGQDVALRCDPISGHVSLYWYRQALGQGPEFLTYFNYEAQQDKSGLPNDRFSAERPEGSISTLTIQRTEQRDSAMYRCASSLGRLGELFFGEGSRLTVL.

This chain links TRBV12-3 or TRBV12-4 with TRBJ2-7; TRBD1 agrees at 7 bases. The CDR3 covers 15 residues. V shed 6 bases and J 2 bases; nucleotides not matched to a gene: 10. The CDR3: CASSPGGQVPYEQYF. As DNA, the CDR3 is TGTGCCAGCAGCCCTGGAGGACAGGTTCCCTACGAGCAGTACTTC.

This clonotype was observed a handful of times. The chain links TRBV6-6 to TRBJ1-1; perhaps TRBD1 as D (5 bases). The CDR3 is made up of 13 amino acids. Germline CDR1 MNHNY, CDR2 SVGAGI (reference sequence). V dropped 2 bases and J dropped 3 bases, with 7 bases sitting between them. CDR3 DNA sequence: TGTGCCAGCAGTTACGACAGATACACTGAAGCTTTCTTT. It translates to CASSYDRYTEAFF.

A few counts support this clonotype. The chain uses TRBV29-1 and TRBJ1-1; 8 bases agree with TRBD1. Germline CDR1 SQVTM, CDR2 ANQGSEA. V lost 8 bases, J lost 1 base, and 12 bases stayed unmatched. The CDR3 is 15 residues long. The CDR3 loop reads CSIPDRQGSNTEAFF. CDR3 coding DNA: TGCAGCATTCCAGACCGACAGGGGTCGAACACTGAAGCTTTCTTT.

CDR3 in DNA: TGCAGTGCCAGGGACAGGGGTGGGTGGCCCCAGCATTTT. Its translation: CSARDRGGWPQHF. The chain employs TRBV20-1 and TRBJ1-5, with 10 bases identical to TRBD1. The CDR3 covers 13 residues. The junction had 8 bases not matched to a gene; V was cut back by 6 bases and J by 9 bases. CDR1 DFQATT and CDR2 SNEGSKA come from the germline V gene (reference sequence).

Many counts were recorded for this clonotype. The V gene is TRBV12-3 or TRBV12-4, the J gene TRBJ1-3; a weak D match, TRBD1 (5 bases). The ends were cut back, 6 bases at V and 0 bases at J, with 18 bases in the middle. The CDR3 is made up of 17 amino acids. In nucleotides, the CDR3 is TGTGCCAGCAGCGGGCCGGGGCAGGCGATCTCTGGAAACACCATATATTTT. It is translated as CASSGPGQAISGNTIYF.

This chain uses TRBV11-2 with TRBJ2-7, with D unclear. The CDR3 runs to 14 residues. V lost 2 bases and J 1 base, leaving 9 bases between the germline ends. Germline values: CDR1 SGHAT, CDR2 FQNNGV. The CDR3 sequence: CASSLRKGSYEQYF. The CDR3 region has the DNA TGTGCCAGCAGCTTACGGAAAGGTTCCTACGAGCAGTACTTC. The full variable domain, with the rest looked up from reference TRBV11-2 and TRBJ2-7, is EAGVAQSPRYKIIEKRQSVAFWCNPISGHATLYWYQQILGQGPKLLIQFQNNGVVDDSQLPKDRFSAERLKGVDSTLKIQPAKLEDSAVYLCASSLRKGSYEQYFGPGTRLTVT.

In this sample, this clonotype turned up many times. This chain connects TRBV7-2 to TRBJ2-1; TRBD2 might be the D (7 bases). Germline CDR1 SGHTA, CDR2 FQGNSA. The V gene lost 5 bases and the J gene lost 1 base, with 15 bases spanning the gap. The CDR3 is 16 residues long. The CDR3 here is CASSPGEGLSYNEQFF. The CDR3 region has the DNA TGTGCCAGCAGCCCAGGGGAGGGCCTGTCCTACAATGAGCAGTTCTTC.

About this clonotype itself: A much bigger clone sits one base away, suggesting this may be a read error. The chain joins TRBV4-1 to TRBJ2-7, with no clear D. CDR1 and CDR2 (germline): MGHRA, YSYEKL. This CDR3 has 12 amino acids. DNA of the CDR3: TGTGTCAGCAGCCAAGGTCTTTACGAGCAGTACTTC. It encodes CVSSQGLYEQYF.

This clonotype was seen at least ten times. This chain uses TRBV4-2 with TRBJ1-1, with D hard to call. The V end was cut by 0 bases, the J end by 1 base, with 18 bases between. In germline, CDR1 is LGHNA, CDR2 YNFKEQ. This CDR3 is 18 amino acids long. The CDR3 bases are TGTGCCAGCAGCCAAGATCACCGGGCGAGGAGACCGAACACTGAAGCTTTCTTT. It codes for CASSQDHRARRPNTEAFF.

This clonotype was found many times. J is TRBJ1-4 and V is TRBV6-1, with 8 bases matching TRBD1. This CDR3 has 14 residues. V shed 8 bases and J 4 bases; nucleotides not matched to a gene: 6. Germline CDR1 reads MNHNS; CDR2 reads SASEGT. The chain's CDR3 is CASGQGVHNEKLFF. CDR3 DNA sequence: TGTGCCAGCGGACAGGGTGTACATAATGAAAAACTGTTTTTT.

The chain has TRBV5-1 and TRBJ2-3; no reliable D call. The CDR3 spans 17 residues. Trimming stripped 1 base from V and 1 base from J, with 16 bases between. In germline, CDR1 is SGHRS, CDR2 YFSETQ. CDR3 nucleotide sequence: TGCGCCAGCAGCTTGAGGTTTTATGTTACTGGCACAGATACGCAGTATTTT. Its protein is CASSLRFYVTGTDTQYF.

In its sample, this clonotype was seen a few times. The V and J genes are TRBV6-6 and TRBJ1-1; no definite D call. Looked up from germline, CDR1 is MNHNY and CDR2 is SVGAGI (reference sequence). The CDR3 has 11 residues. Trimming shortened V by 3 bases and J by 11 bases, and 10 bases separated the two germline ends. The DNA of the CDR3 is TGTGCCAGCAGTTATAGTGTCGCGGCTTTCTTT. Translated: CASSYSVAAFF.

This clonotype was seen many times. This chain connects TRBV6-1 to TRBJ2-7; 9 positions match TRBD2. The length of the CDR3 is 15 residues. Trimming took 4 bases from V and 6 from J; bases not matched to a gene: 10. Germline V CDR1 and CDR2: MNHNS, SASEGT. Here the CDR3 DNA reads TGTGCCAGCAGTGGTCCTAGCGGGATCTTGTTCGAGCAGTACTTC. Translation: CASSGPSGILFEQYF.

This clonotype appeared many times. The chain links TRBV7-9 to TRBJ2-5, with TRBD2 matching over 10 bases. From germline, CDR1 is SEHNR and CDR2 FQNEAQ (reference sequence). This CDR3 has 16 amino acids. The junction had 6 bases not matched to a gene; V was cut back by 3 bases and J by 2 bases. Here the CDR3 reads CASSFPSLAGQETQYF. The CDR3 DNA reads TGTGCCAGCAGCTTCCCTTCACTAGCGGGGCAAGAGACCCAGTACTTC.

This clonotype was recorded once. V gene TRBV9 combines with J gene TRBJ2-7, with unresolved D. The length of the CDR3 is 14 residues. Per germline, CDR1 SGDLS and CDR2 YYNGEE. Trimming took off 1 base at V and 4 bases at J, with 12 bases between the two ends. The CDR3 nucleotides are TGTGCCAGCAGCGTAAGTCTGGACCCTTACGAGCAGTACTTC. Translation: CASSVSLDPYEQYF.